The source of this TCR beta chain is a study of T cells expressing NK-cell markers. Study overall: Seven donors tested HCMV-seropositive and one tested seronegative among the eight sequenced.

The authors made TCR beta cDNA libraries by 5'RACE template switching. This switching added a universal primer site and UMIs. TCRdb re-called the 5' RACE reads and catalogs CDR3 proteins one per entry, DNA excluded. The table for this sample gives 500,000 to 700,000 distinct CDR3 sequences. This CDR3 spans 15 amino acids. Findings and limits, study-wide: Expanded NKG2C+ T cell clones were not confirmed as HCMV-specific. Once again these clonotypes came out on top in the CD3+CD56-NKG2C+ fraction of a few donors.

Remarks on this clonotype: Its target is not known.

J is TRBJ2-5 and V is TRBV12-3 or TRBV12-4; there is no DNA to check the TCRdb D call of TRBD1. Sequencing input: blood T cells: a sorted CD56 or NKG2C T cell subset, CD4+ or CD8+ T cells, or bulk PBMC T cells (not recorded which). The source is a man between 18 and 35 years old in good health. Here the CDR3 reads CASSPGGIRGETQYF.